One T cell receptor (beta chain) is described in this entry. Its matching antigen is unknown. The data were taken from a study of neoadjuvant nivolumab and ipilimumab in lung cancer. Broader study findings: From pretherapy to surgery, tumor richness and clonality rose with dual therapy. TCR receptors were sequenced in few samples. Resected-tumor TCR richness correlated positively with pretherapy blood richness.

The data were produced by immunoSEQ multiplex PCR, yet TCRdb's version contains in-frame clones alone and is incomplete. The sample carries more than 25,000 clones, around 86% recorded once. With 5 bases removed from V and 5 bases from J, the gap between germline ends came to 21 bases. This CDR3 has 16 amino acids. Per germline, CDR1 SGHTA and CDR2 FQGTGA. This clonotype was obtained from an adult with non-small cell lung cancer. The rearrangement uses TRBV7-3 and TRBJ2-5; D perhaps matches TRBD1 (6 bases). Here the sequenced sample was tumor tissue, taken after neoadjuvant nivolumab, alone or with ipilimumab, at or shortly before surgery. The CDR3 DNA sequence: TGTGCCAGCAGCCACCTTGGGGGCATTGAGCCGGAGACCCAGTACTTC. Protein: CASSHLGGIEPETQYF.